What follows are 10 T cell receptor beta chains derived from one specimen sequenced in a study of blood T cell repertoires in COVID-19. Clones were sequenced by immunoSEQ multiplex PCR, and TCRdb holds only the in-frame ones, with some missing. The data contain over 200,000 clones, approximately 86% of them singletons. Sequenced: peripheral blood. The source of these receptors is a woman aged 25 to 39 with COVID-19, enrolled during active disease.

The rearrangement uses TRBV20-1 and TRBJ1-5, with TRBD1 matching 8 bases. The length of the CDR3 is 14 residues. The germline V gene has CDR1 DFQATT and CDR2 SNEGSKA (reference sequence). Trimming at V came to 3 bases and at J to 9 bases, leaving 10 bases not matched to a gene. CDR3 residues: CSASQGQGPRPQHF. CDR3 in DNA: TGCAGTGCTAGTCAAGGACAGGGTCCCAGGCCCCAGCATTTT.

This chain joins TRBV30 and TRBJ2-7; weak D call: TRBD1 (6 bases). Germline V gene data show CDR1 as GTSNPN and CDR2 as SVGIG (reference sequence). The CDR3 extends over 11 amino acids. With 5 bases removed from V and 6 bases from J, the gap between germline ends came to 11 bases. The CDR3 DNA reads TGTGCCTGGCAGGGGAAGGGCGAGCAGTACTTC. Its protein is CAWQGKGEQYF.

CDR3 sequence (DNA): TGTGCCAGCAGTCTTATCTACGAGCAGTACTTC. Its protein is CASSLIYEQYF. The chain links TRBV27 to TRBJ2-7; D gene ambiguous. Trimming removed 5 bases at V and 3 bases at J, with 5 bases between. Germline values: CDR1 MNHEY, CDR2 SMNVEV (reference sequence). The CDR3 length is 11 residues.

The CDR3 reads CASSKTGAISYEQYF. The CDR3 nucleotides are TGTGCCAGTAGTAAGACAGGGGCCATCTCCTACGAGCAGTACTTC. The V gene is TRBV19, the J gene TRBJ2-7; 8 positions agree with TRBD1. The CDR3 loop spans 15 amino acids. V was clipped by 4 bases and J by 0 bases; unmatched bases: 5. Germline CDR1 and CDR2: LNHDA and SQIVND (reference sequence).

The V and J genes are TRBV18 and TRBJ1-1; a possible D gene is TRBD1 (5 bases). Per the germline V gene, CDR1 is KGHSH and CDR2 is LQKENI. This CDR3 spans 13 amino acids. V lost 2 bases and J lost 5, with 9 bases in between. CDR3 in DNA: TGTGCCAGCTCACCAACCCGACAGACTGAAGCTTTCTTT. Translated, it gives CASSPTRQTEAFF.

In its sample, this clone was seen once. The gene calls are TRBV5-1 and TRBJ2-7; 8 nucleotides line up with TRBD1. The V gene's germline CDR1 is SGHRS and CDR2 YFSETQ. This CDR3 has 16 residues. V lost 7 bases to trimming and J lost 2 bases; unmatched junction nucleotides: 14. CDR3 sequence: CASRQIPGTGTYEQYF. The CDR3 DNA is TGCGCCAGCCGGCAAATTCCCGGGACAGGCACCTACGAGCAGTACTTC.

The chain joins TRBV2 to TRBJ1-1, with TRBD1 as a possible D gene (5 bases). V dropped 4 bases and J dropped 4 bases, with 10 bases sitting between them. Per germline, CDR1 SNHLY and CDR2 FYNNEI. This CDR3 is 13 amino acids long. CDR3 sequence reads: CASSGGEGTEAFF. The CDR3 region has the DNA TGTGCCAGCAGTGGGGGGGAGGGCACTGAAGCTTTCTTT.

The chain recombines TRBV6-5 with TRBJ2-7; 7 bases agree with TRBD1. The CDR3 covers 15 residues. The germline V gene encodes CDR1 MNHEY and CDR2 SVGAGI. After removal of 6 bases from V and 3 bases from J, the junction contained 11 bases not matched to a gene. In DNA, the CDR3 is TGTGCCAGCAGGAACAGGGGCTTAGGAGGCTACGAGCAGTACTTC. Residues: CASRNRGLGGYEQYF.

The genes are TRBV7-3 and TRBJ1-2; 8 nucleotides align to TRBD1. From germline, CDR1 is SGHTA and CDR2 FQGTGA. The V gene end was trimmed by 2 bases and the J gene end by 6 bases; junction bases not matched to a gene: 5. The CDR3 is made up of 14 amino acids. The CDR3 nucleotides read TGTGCCAGCAGCTTACGGGACAGGAAGAATGGCTACACCTTC. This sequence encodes CASSLRDRKNGYTF. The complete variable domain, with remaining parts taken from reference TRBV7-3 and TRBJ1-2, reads GAGVSQTPSNKVTEKGKYVELRCDPISGHTALYWYRQSLGQGPEFLIYFQGTGAADDSGLPNDRFFAVRPEGSVSTLKIQRTERGDSAVYLCASSLRDRKNGYTFGSGTRLTVV.

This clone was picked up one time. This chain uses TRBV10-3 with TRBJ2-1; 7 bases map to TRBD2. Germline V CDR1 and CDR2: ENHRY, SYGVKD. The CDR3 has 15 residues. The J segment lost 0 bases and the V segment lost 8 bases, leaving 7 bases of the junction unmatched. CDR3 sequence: CAIWGGESSYNEQFF. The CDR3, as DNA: TGTGCCATCTGGGGGGGAGAGTCCTCCTACAATGAGCAGTTCTTC.